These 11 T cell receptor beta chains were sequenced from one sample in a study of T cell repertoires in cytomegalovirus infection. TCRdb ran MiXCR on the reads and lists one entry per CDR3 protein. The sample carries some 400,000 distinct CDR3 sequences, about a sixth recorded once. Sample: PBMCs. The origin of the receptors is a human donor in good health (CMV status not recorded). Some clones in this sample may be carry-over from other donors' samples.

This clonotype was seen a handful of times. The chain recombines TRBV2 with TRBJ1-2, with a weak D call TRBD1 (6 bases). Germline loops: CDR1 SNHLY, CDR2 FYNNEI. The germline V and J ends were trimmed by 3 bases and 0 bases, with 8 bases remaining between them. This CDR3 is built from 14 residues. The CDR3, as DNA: TGTGCCAGCAGTGACAGGGGAACTAACTATGGCTACACCTTC. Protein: CASSDRGTNYGYTF.

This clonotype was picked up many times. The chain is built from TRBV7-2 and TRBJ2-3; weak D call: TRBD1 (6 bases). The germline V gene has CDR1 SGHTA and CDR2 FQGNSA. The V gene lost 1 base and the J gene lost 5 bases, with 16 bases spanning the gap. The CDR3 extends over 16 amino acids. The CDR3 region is CASSLGPLVGGDTQYF. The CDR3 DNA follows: TGTGCCAGCAGCTTAGGCCCTCTAGTAGGGGGAGATACGCAGTATTTT.

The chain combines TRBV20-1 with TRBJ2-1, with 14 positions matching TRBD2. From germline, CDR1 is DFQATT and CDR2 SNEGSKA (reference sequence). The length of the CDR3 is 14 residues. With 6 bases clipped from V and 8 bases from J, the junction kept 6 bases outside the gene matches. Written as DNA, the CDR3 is TGCAGTGCGGCGACTAGCGGGAGGGAGGATGAGCAGTTCTTC. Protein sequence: CSAATSGREDEQFF.

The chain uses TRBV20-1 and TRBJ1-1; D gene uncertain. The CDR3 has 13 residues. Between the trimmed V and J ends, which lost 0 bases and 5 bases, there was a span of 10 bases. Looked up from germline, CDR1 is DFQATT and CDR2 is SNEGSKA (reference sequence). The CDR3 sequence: CSARDSLPTEAFF. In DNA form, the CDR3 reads TGCAGTGCTAGAGATTCCCTCCCGACTGAAGCTTTCTTT.

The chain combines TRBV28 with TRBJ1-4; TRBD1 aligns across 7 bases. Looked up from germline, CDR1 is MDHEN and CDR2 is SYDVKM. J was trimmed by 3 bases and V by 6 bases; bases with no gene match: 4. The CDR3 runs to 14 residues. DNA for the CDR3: TGTGCCAGCAGCTACGGGACAGCTAATGAAAAACTGTTTTTT. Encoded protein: CASSYGTANEKLFF.

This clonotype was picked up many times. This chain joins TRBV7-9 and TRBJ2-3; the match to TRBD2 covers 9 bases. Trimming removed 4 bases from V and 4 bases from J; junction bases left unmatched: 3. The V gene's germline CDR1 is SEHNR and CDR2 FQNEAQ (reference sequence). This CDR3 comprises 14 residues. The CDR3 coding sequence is TGTGCCAGCAGCTCCACTAGCGGGTCAGATACGCAGTATTTT. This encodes CASSSTSGSDTQYF.

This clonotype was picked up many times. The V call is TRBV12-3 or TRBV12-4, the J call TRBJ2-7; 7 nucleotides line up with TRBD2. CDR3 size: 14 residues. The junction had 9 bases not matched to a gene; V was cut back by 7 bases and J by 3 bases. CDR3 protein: CASTPGLADYEQYF. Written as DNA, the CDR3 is TGTGCCAGCACCCCGGGGCTAGCGGACTACGAGCAGTACTTC.

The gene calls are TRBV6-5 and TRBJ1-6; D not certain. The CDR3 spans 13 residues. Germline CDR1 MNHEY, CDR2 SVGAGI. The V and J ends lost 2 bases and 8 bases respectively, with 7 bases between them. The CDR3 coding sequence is TGTGCCAGCAGTTACGGTCCCGATTCACCCCTCCACTTT. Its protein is CASSYGPDSPLHF.

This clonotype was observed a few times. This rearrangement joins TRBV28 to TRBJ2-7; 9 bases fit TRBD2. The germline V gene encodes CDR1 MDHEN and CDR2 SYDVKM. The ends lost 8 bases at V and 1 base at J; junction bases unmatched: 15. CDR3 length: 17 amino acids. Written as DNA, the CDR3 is TGTGCCAGCGCTTTGCAAGCGGGGGGAATTACGTCCTACGAGCAGTACTTC. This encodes CASALQAGGITSYEQYF. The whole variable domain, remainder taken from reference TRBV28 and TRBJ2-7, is DVKVTQSSRYLVKRTGEKVFLECVQDMDHENMFWYRQDPGLGLRLIYFSYDVKMKEKGDIPEGYSVSREKKERFSLILESASTNQTSMYLCASALQAGGITSYEQYFGPGTRLTVT.

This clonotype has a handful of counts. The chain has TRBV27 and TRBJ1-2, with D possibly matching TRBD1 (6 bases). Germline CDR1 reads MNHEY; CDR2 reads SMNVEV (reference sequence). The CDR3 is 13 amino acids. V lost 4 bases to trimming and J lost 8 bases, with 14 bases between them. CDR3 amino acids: CASSSTGRRGYTF. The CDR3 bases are TGTGCCAGCAGTTCTACAGGGAGGAGAGGCTACACCTTC.

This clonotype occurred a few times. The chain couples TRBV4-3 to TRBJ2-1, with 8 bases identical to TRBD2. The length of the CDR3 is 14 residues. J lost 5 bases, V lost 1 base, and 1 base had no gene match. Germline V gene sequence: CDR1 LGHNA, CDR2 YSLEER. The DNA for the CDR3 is TGCGCCAGCAGCCAAGGACTAGCGAACAATGAGCAGTTCTTC. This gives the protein CASSQGLANNEQFF.